This is a list of T cell receptor beta chains from one sample in a study of T cells in Graves' hyperthyroidism and ophthalmopathy. A single record per CDR3 protein comes from TCRdb applying MiXCR to the multiplex PCR reads. The table shows under 350,000 distinct CDR3 sequences, with about 17% occurring only once. Sequencing used blood. These receptor sequences come from a woman aged 55-70 years with Graves' ophthalmopathy. The CDR3 runs from the conserved cysteine through the conserved F or W. D genes are given only for firm matches. The listing skips clone size in some rows; elsewhere it reads once, few, many or a size class.

TRBV3-1	many	TRBJ1-2	TRBD1	14	CASSQEDRGRGYTF	TGTGCCAGCAGCCAGGAAGACAGGGGCCGCGGCTACACCTTC
TRBV28	few	TRBJ2-7	TRBD1	13	CASNGQGRYEQYF	TGTGCCAGCAATGGACAGGGTCGCTACGAGCAGTACTTC
TRBV20-1	few	TRBJ2-6	.	18	CSARDQGRNPSGANVLTF	TGCAGTGCTAGAGATCAGGGCAGAAACCCCTCTGGGGCCAACGTCCTGACTTTC
TRBV7-3	many	TRBJ2-7	.	16	CASSLNSGARPYEQYF	TGTGCCAGCAGCTTAAATTCCGGGGCACGACCCTACGAGCAGTACTTC
TRBV20-1	many	TRBJ1-5	.	14	CSASMGPINQPQHF	TGCAGTGCTAGCATGGGACCAATCAATCAGCCCCAGCATTTT
TRBV5-1	many	TRBJ2-1	.	16	CASSLSLAGRNNEQFF	TGCGCCAGCAGCTTGTCGCTGGCAGGTCGGAACAATGAGCAGTTCTTC
TRBV3-1	many	TRBJ2-1	TRBD2	17	CASSQDRTSGIYNEQFF	TGTGCCAGCAGCCAAGATCGAACTAGCGGGATTTACAATGAGCAGTTCTTC
TRBV19	.	TRBJ2-1	TRBD2	14	CASRTRREADEQFF	TGTGCCAGTAGGACCCGTCGGGAGGCGGATGAGCAGTTCTTC
TRBV6-1	many	TRBJ1-1	TRBD1	14	CASRLLQGDTEAFF	TGTGCCAGCAGACTTCTACAGGGGGACACTGAAGCTTTCTTT
TRBV20-1	.	TRBJ1-2	.	16	CSARGGGGEGVYGYTF	TGCAGTGCTAGAGGAGGAGGTGGTGAGGGGGTCTATGGCTACACCTTC
TRBV2	.	TRBJ1-4	.	14	CASRGTRSNEKLFF	TGTGCCAGCAGGGGGACGCGAAGTAATGAAAAACTGTTTTTT
TRBV27	many	TRBJ1-5	.	16	CASSFVGTGNNQPQHF	TGTGCCAGCAGTTTTGTAGGAACAGGGAACAATCAGCCCCAGCATTTT
TRBV28	many	TRBJ2-7	TRBD1	14	CASRRTGSAYEQYF	TGTGCCAGCAGGAGGACAGGATCAGCCTACGAGCAGTACTTC
TRBV6-1	many	TRBJ1-5	TRBD1	15	CASRNGQGWDQPQHF	TGTGCCAGCAGAAATGGACAGGGTTGGGATCAGCCCCAGCATTTT
TRBV2	many	TRBJ2-1	TRBD2	11	CASRRLAGKFF	TGTGCCAGCAGACGACTAGCGGGAAAGTTCTTC
TRBV9	.	TRBJ1-3	.	15	CASSGWDGRGNTIYF	TGTGCCAGCAGCGGGTGGGACGGAAGAGGAAACACCATATATTTT
TRBV7-2	many	TRBJ2-7	.	13	CASSFHGVYEQYF	TGTGCCAGCAGCTTCCACGGGGTCTACGAGCAGTACTTC
TRBV7-2	many	TRBJ1-6	.	14	CASKLRSPGSPLHF	TGTGCCAGCAAACTTCGTAGCCCTGGCTCACCCCTCCACTTT
TRBV12-3/TRBV12-4	many	TRBJ2-2	.	15	CASSLAGRDTGELFF	TGTGCCAGCAGTTTGGCGGGGCGGGACACCGGGGAGCTGTTTTTT
TRBV7-2	few	TRBJ1-1	.	16	CASSLEGPLYDTEAFF	TGTGCCAGCAGCTTAGAGGGACCCCTATATGACACTGAAGCTTTCTTT
TRBV10-2	.	TRBJ2-5	TRBD1	15	CASSGPGGAVETQYF	TGCGCCAGCAGTGGGCCAGGGGGCGCGGTAGAGACCCAGTACTTC